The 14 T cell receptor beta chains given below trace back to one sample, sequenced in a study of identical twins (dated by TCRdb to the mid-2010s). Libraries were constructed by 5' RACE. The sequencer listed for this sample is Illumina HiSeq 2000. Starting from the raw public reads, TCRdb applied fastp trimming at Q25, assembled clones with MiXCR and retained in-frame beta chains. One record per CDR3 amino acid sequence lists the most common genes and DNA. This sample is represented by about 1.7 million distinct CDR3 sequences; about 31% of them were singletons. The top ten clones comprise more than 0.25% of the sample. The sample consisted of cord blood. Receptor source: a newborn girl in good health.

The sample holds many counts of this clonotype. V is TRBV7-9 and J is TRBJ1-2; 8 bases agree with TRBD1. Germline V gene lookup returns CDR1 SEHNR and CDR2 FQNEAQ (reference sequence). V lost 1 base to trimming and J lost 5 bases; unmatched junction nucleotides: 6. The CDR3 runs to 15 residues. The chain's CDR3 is CASSLGGQGPYGYTF. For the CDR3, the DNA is TGTGCCAGCAGCTTAGGCGGACAGGGCCCGTATGGCTACACCTTC.

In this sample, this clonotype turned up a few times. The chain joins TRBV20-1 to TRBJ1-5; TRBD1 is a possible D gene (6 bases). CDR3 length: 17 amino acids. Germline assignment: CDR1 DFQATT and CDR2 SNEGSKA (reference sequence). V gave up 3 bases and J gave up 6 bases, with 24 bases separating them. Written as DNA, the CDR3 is TGCAGTGCTAGCCATGAGGGCTACAGGGCCCCCACTCAGCCCCAGCATTTT. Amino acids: CSASHEGYRAPTQPQHF.

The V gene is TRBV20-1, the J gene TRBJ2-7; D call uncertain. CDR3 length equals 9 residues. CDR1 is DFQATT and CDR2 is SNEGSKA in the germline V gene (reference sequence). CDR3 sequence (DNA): TGCAGGGCACTTTACGAGCAGTACTTC. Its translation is CRALYEQYF.

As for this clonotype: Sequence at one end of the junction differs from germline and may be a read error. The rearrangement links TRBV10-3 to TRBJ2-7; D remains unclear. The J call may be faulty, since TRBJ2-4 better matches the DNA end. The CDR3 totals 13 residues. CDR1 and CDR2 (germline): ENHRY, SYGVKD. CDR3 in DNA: TGTGCCATCAGTGAGAGGGCCAGAAACATTCAGTACTTC. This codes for CAISERARNIQYF.

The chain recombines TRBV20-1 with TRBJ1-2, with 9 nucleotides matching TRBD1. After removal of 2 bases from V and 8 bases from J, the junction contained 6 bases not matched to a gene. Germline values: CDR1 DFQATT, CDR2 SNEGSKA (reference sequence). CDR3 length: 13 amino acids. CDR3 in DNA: TGCAGTGCTAGACACCGGGACAGGGAAGGCTACACCTTC. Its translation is CSARHRDREGYTF.

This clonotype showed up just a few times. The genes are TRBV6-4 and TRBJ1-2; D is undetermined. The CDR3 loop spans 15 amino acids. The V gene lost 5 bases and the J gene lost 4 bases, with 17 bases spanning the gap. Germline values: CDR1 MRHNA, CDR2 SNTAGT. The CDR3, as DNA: TGTGCCAGCAGTAATGACTGGCGCGGCACCTATGGCTACACCTTC. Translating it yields CASSNDWRGTYGYTF.

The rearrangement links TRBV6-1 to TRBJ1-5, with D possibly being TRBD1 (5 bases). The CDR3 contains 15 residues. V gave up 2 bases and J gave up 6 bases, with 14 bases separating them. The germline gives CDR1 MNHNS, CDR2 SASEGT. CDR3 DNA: TGTGCCAGCAGTGAACCCGACAGTACCCGTCAGCCCCAGCATTTT. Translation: CASSEPDSTRQPQHF.

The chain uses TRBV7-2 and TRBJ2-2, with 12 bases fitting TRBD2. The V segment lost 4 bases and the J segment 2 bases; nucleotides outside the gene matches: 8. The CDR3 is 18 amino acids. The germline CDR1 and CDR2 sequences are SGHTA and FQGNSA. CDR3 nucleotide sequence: TGTGCCAGCAGCTCCCGACTAGCGGGAGATCGTAACACCGGGGAGCTGTTTTTT. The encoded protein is CASSSRLAGDRNTGELFF. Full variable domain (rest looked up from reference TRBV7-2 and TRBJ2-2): GAGVSQSPSNKVTEKGKDVELRCDPISGHTALYWYRQSLGQGLEFLIYFQGNSAPDKSGLPSDRFSAERTGGSVSTLTIQRTQQEDSAVYLCASSSRLAGDRNTGELFFGEGSRLTVL.

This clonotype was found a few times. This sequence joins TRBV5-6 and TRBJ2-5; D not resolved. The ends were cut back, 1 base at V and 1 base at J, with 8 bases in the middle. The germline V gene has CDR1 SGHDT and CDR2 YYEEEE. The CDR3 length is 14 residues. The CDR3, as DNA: TGTGCCAGCAGCTTGTGGCCAGCCCAAGAGACCCAGTACTTC. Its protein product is CASSLWPAQETQYF. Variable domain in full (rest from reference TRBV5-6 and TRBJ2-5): DAGVTQSPTHLIKTRGQQVTLRCSPKSGHDTVSWYQQALGQGPQFIFQYYEEEERQRGNFPDRFSGHQFPNYSSELNVNALLLGDSALYLCASSLWPAQETQYFGPGTRLLVL.

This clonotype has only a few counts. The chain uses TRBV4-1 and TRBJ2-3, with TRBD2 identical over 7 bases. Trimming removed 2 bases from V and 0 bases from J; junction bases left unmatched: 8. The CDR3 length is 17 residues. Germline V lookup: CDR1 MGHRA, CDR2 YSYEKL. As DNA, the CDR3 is TGCGCCAGCAGCCAATACGGAGCGGGGACGAGCACAGATACGCAGTATTTT. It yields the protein CASSQYGAGTSTDTQYF.

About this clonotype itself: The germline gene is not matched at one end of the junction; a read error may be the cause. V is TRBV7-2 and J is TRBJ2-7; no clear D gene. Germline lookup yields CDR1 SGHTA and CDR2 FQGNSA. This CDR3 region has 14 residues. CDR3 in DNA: TGTGCCAGCTGCTTAGGACCTTTTTCCTACGAGCAGTACTTC. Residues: CASCLGPFSYEQYF.

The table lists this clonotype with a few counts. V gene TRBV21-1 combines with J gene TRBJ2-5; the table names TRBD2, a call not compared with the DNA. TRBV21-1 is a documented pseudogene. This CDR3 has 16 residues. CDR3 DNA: TGTGCCAGCAGCAAAGGGGAGAGAAAAAGAAGAGAGACCCAGTACTTC. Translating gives CASSKGERKRRETQYF.

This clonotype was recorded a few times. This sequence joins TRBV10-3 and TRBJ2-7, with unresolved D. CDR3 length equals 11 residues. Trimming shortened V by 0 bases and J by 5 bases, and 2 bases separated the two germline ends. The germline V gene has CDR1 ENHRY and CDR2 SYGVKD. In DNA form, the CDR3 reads TGTGCCATCAGTGAGTCACACGAGCAGTACTTC. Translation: CAISESHEQYF.

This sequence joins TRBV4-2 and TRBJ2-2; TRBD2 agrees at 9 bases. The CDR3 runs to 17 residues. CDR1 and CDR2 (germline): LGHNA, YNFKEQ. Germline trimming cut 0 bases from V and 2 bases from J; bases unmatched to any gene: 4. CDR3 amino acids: CASSQEGAGGNTGELFF. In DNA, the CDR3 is TGTGCCAGCAGCCAAGAAGGAGCGGGGGGTAACACCGGGGAGCTGTTTTTT.